A selection of T cell receptor beta chains follows, all from one sample in a study of T cells in tumors after PD-1 blockade. Profiling relied on immunoSEQ multiplex PCR, and the TCRdb table lists in-frame clones only, not all of them. This sample has 15,000 or so clones, with almost 85% found just once. The specimen comprised PBMCs, sampled after anti-PD-1 treatment. All receptors come from a human donor with basal cell carcinoma. Each CDR3 is given with its conserved first and last residue. A D gene is named only where the DNA matches it firmly. Rows may omit the clone size; those that give it use once, few, many or a size class.

.	TRBV5-4	.	TRBJ2-7	CASSPGMGAYEQYF	TGTGCCAGCAGCCCTGGAATGGGAGCCTACGAGCAGTACTTC
.	TRBV5-4	.	TRBJ1-3	CASSLGHQSGNTIYF	TGTGCCAGCAGCTTGGGACACCAATCTGGAAACACCATATATTTT
.	TRBV15	.	TRBJ1-5	CATSNGYQPQHF	TGTGCCACCAGCAACGGATATCAGCCCCAGCATTTT
TRBD1	TRBV6-2/TRBV6-3	.	TRBJ1-5	CASSYSGQVSNQPQHF	TGTGCCAGCAGTTACTCGGGACAGGTGAGCAATCAGCCCCAGCATTTT
TRBD1	TRBV7-9	.	TRBJ2-3	CASSLSRTGAGADTQYF	TGTGCCAGCAGCTTAAGCCGTACAGGGGCTGGCGCAGATACGCAGTATTTT
TRBD1	TRBV5-1	.	TRBJ2-2	CASRATGTGRTGELFF	TGCGCCAGTCGCGCCACCGGGACAGGGCGTACCGGGGAGCTGTTTTTT
.	TRBV2	.	TRBJ2-1	CASKDGSKNEQFF	TGTGCCAGCAAAGACGGGAGTAAGAATGAGCAGTTCTTC
TRBD2	TRBV2	.	TRBJ2-1	CAPCYGWAGVGSSYNEQFF	TGTGCCCCCTGTTATGGGTGGGCGGGGGTGGGGAGCTCCTACAATGAGCAGTTCTTC
.	TRBV7-2	.	TRBJ2-7	CASSTNGQNYEQYF	TGTGCCAGCAGCACGAACGGACAGAATTACGAGCAGTACTTC
.	TRBV12-3/TRBV12-4	.	TRBJ2-7	CASSFGAVYEQYF	TGTGCCAGCAGTTTCGGCGCCGTCTACGAGCAGTACTTC
.	TRBV25-1	once	TRBJ2-2	CASSARDTWTGELFF	TGTGCCAGCAGTGCCCGGGACACCTGGACCGGGGAGCTGTTTTTT
.	TRBV5-1	.	TRBJ2-6	CASSFHPGPTSGANVLTF	TGCGCCAGCAGCTTCCACCCGGGACCGACCTCTGGGGCCAACGTCCTGACTTTC
.	TRBV7-3	.	TRBJ2-2	CASSLAGWNTGELFF	TGTGCCAGCAGCCTCGCCGGTTGGAACACCGGGGAGCTGTTTTTT
.	TRBV28	.	TRBJ2-7	CASSSPKYEQYF	TGTGCCAGCAGTTCCCCAAAGTACGAGCAGTACTTC
TRBD2	TRBV29-1	.	TRBJ2-1	CSAKAGGLYNEQFF	TGCAGCGCTAAAGCGGGAGGCCTCTACAATGAGCAGTTCTTC
.	TRBV5-1	.	TRBJ1-1	CASSLETFKRSTEAFF	TGCGCCAGCAGCTTGGAAACCTTCAAGCGTAGTACTGAAGCTTTCTTT
.	TRBV5-1	once	TRBJ2-3	CASSLSDGYTDTQYF	TGCGCCAGCAGCTTATCGGACGGATACACAGATACGCAGTATTTT
.	TRBV10-3	.	TRBJ1-1	CAISDPRRPNTEAFF	TGTGCCATCAGTGACCCCCGGCGTCCGAACACTGAAGCTTTCTTT
TRBD1	TRBV2	.	TRBJ2-4	CASSELTGKNIQYF	TGTGCCAGCAGCGAGCTGACAGGGAAAAACATTCAGTACTTC
.	TRBV5-1	.	TRBJ2-3	CASSPEGVRDTQYF	TGCGCCAGCAGCCCGGAAGGGGTAAGGGATACGCAGTATTTT
TRBD1	TRBV7-9	.	TRBJ2-7	CASSFQGQGAEQYF	TGTGCCAGCAGCTTCCAGGGACAGGGGGCCGAGCAGTACTTC
TRBD2	TRBV5-4	.	TRBJ2-3	CASTPLASGATDTQYF	TGTGCCAGCACCCCCCTGGCTAGCGGAGCCACAGATACGCAGTATTTT